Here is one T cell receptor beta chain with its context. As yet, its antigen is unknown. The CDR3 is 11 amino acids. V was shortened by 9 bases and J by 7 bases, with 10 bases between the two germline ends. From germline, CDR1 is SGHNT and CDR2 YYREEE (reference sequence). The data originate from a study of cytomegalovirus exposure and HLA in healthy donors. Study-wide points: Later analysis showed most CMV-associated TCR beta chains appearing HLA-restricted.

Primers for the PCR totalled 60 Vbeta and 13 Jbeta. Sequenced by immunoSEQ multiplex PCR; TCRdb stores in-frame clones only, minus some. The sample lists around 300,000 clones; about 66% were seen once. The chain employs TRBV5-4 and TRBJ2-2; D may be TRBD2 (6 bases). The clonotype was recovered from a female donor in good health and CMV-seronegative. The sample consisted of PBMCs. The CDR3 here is CAIWGDGELFF. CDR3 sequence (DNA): TGTGCCATCTGGGGGGACGGGGAGCTGTTTTTT.